This T cell receptor (beta chain) originates from a study of tumor and adjacent non-tumor tissue in lung cancer. On this clonotype: At one end the junction does not follow the germline gene, possibly because of a read error.

This CDR3 spans 16 amino acids. No cell sorting was done before RNA was extracted from the tissue. Three rounds of nested PCR, following a modified ARM-PCR protocol, produced the TCRbeta library. TCRdb used MiXCR to reprocess the multiplex PCR reads, holding one entry per CDR3 protein. The profile shows 65,000 to 75,000 distinct CDR3 sequences, around 73% of them singletons. This TCR was sampled from a man aged 55-75 years with non-small cell lung cancer. The chain has TRBV12-3 or TRBV12-4 and TRBJ2-3; D could derive from TRBD1 or TRBD2 (6 bases each). The specimen was lung tumor tissue. The CDR3 DNA is TGTGCCAGCAGTCTGGCCGGAACAGGGAGGACAGTTACGCAGTATTTT. Its protein is CASSLAGTGRTVTQYF.